The rows below give T cell receptor beta chains drawn from one sample of a study of shared clonotypes between healthy human individuals. Profiling relied on immunoSEQ multiplex PCR, and the TCRdb table lists in-frame clones only, not all of them. Among 550,000 to 600,000 clones listed, about 98% were seen once. The specimen sequenced was naive CD8+ T cells sorted from blood. Receptor source: a man aged 25 to 40 in good health. Both conserved end residues are part of each CDR3. D genes are given only for firm matches. Size tells how often a clone was seen (once, few, many) or the class of an expanded clone, and some rows leave it out.

D gene	V gene	clone size	J gene	CDR3 DNA	CDR3 protein
TRBD2	TRBV7-9	-	TRBJ2-2	TGTGCCAGCAGATGGGGACTAGCGGAAAGGGAGCTGTTTTTT	CASRWGLAERELFF
TRBD2	TRBV28	once	TRBJ2-7	TGTGCCAGCAGTTTAGCGGGAGGGCCGAACGAGCAGTACTTC	CASSLAGGPNEQYF
TRBD1	TRBV11-2	-	TRBJ1-1	TGTGCCAGCAGCTTCCAGGGGGGAGCTTTCTTT	CASSFQGGAFF
TRBD2	TRBV4-1	-	TRBJ2-7	TGCGCCAGCAGCCAGCCGGGACTAGCAGCCTACGAGCAGTACTTC	CASSQPGLAAYEQYF
-	TRBV9	-	TRBJ2-5	TGTGCCAGCAGCACCGGGGACTCCTCTCAAGAGACCCAGTACTTC	CASSTGDSSQETQYF
TRBD2	TRBV13	-	TRBJ2-7	TGTGCCAGCAGCTTAGCCGGACTAGCGGGAGGCGAGCAGTACTTC	CASSLAGLAGGEQYF
-	TRBV27	once	TRBJ2-1	TGTGCCAGCAGTTTCTCAGTCGAGAACAATGAGCAGTTCTTC	CASSFSVENNEQFF
TRBD2	TRBV7-9	-	TRBJ2-7	TGTGCCAGCAGCTTTGGGCACCTAGCGGCCGAGGGGACCTACGAGCAGTACTTC	CASSFGHLAAEGTYEQYF
TRBD1	TRBV5-4	-	TRBJ2-3	TGTGCCAGCAGCTTGGATGACAGGGACGTCACAGATACGCAGTATTTT	CASSLDDRDVTDTQYF
TRBD1	TRBV7-8	once	TRBJ2-1	TGTGCCAGCAGCTCGCCCCGGGACAGGGGGGAGCAGTTCTTC	CASSSPRDRGEQFF
TRBD2	TRBV5-5	-	TRBJ2-1	TGTGCCAGCATCAAATGGGGGGGACACAATGAGCAGTTCTTC	CASIKWGGHNEQFF
-	TRBV18	-	TRBJ1-5	TGTGCCAGCTCACCACCGGAACAGGAAAATCAGCCCCAGCATTTT	CASSPPEQENQPQHF
-	TRBV29-1	-	TRBJ1-2	TGCAGCGCTTTGTTATTGGGTGGGGGCTACACCTTC	CSALLLGGGYTF
TRBD1	TRBV27	-	TRBJ2-7	TGTGCCAGCAGTTTATGGGGACAGGGCGTCGACGAGCAGTACTTC	CASSLWGQGVDEQYF
TRBD2	TRBV10-3	many	TRBJ2-7	TGTACGACAGGGGGACTAGCGGGAGTCTACGAGCAGTACTTC	CTTGGLAGVYEQYF
-	TRBV28	-	TRBJ2-7	TGTGCCAGCAGACTGACAGGTTTACCGGGCCCTACCCACGAGCAGTACTTC	CASRLTGLPGPTHEQYF
-	TRBV9	-	TRBJ2-1	TGTGCCGGCCTCCGCCTACTCTTTTTCTCCTACAATGAGCAGTTCTTC	CAGLRLLFFSYNEQFF
TRBD2	TRBV6-5	-	TRBJ2-3	TGTGCCAGCAACGGACTAGCGGGAGAGGGAGATACGCAGTATTTT	CASNGLAGEGDTQYF
TRBD2	TRBV7-2	-	TRBJ2-7	TGTGCCAGCAGCTTAGCCTCAGGACTAGCTTCCTACGAGCAGTACTTC	CASSLASGLASYEQYF